This passage covers 12 T cell receptor beta chains from one sample sequenced in a study of shared clonotypes between healthy human individuals. Only in-frame clones appear in the TCRdb table, and some are missing; sequencing was by immunoSEQ multiplex PCR. The sample includes hundreds of thousands of clones, about 74% of them seen just once. Sequenced input: memory CD4+ T cells sorted from blood. The subset here: CD45RA-negative fraction. These TCRs come from a woman aged 25 to 39 in good health.

The chain recombines TRBV11-2 with TRBJ2-2; D not resolved. With 5 bases removed from V and 1 base from J, the gap between germline ends came to 14 bases. The CDR3 loop spans 16 amino acids. From germline, CDR1 is SGHAT and CDR2 FQNNGV. The CDR3 loop is CASSRFWVGNTGELFF. CDR3 DNA sequence: TGTGCCAGCAGCAGATTCTGGGTGGGGAACACCGGGGAGCTGTTTTTT.

The chain uses TRBV28 and TRBJ1-4; 9 bases are a match to TRBD1. The trim removed 5 bases at V and 6 bases at J, leaving 10 bases unmatched. The CDR3 runs 16 residues. Germline CDR1 reads MDHEN; CDR2 reads SYDVKM. DNA for the CDR3: TGTGCCAGCAGTCCAACCCCGGGACAGGGAGATGAAAAACTGTTTTTT. It encodes CASSPTPGQGDEKLFF.

CDR3 loop: CSVGFGGSTGQPQHF. CDR3 sequence (DNA): TGCAGCGTAGGATTTGGGGGGAGTACCGGTCAGCCCCAGCATTTT. The chain employs TRBV29-1 and TRBJ1-5, with D possibly TRBD1 on 5 matching bases. V shed 6 bases and J shed 6 bases, with 21 bases lying between them. Germline values: CDR1 SQVTM, CDR2 ANQGSEA. This CDR3 comprises 15 residues.

The rearrangement links TRBV4-2 to TRBJ2-5; 8 bases agree with TRBD2. Judging by the DNA end, TRBJ2-7 fits better; the J call may be wrong. Germline V gives CDR1 LGHNA, CDR2 YNFKEQ. The CDR3 extends over 15 amino acids. The CDR3: CASSQSPTSEYEQYF. CDR3 sequence (DNA): TGTGCCAGCAGCCAGTCGCCGACTAGCGAGTACGAGCAGTACTTC.

The gene calls are TRBV10-3 and TRBJ1-2; possibly TRBD1 for D (6 bases). The CDR3 loop spans 12 amino acids. V was trimmed by 7 bases and J by 6 bases, leaving 12 bases between them. Per germline, CDR1 ENHRY and CDR2 SYGVKD. The CDR3 region is CAITGRQDGYTF. CDR3 nucleotide sequence: TGTGCCATCACCGGAAGACAGGATGGCTACACCTTC.

J is TRBJ1-2 and V is TRBV27; D is possibly TRBD1 (5 bases). Trimming took off 7 bases at V and 4 bases at J, with 19 bases between the two ends. Germline CDR1 and CDR2: MNHEY and SMNVEV (reference sequence). CDR3 length: 15 amino acids. The CDR3 DNA is TGTGCCAGCAAGGGCGCGCGGGGCATAACCTATGGCTACACCTTC. Translation gives CASKGARGITYGYTF.

This chain links TRBV10-3 with TRBJ1-1; possibly TRBD1 for D (6 bases). The CDR3 sequence is 17 residues long. V was shortened by 0 bases and J by 1 base, with 15 bases between the two germline ends. In germline, CDR1 is ENHRY, CDR2 SYGVKD. The CDR3 is CAISESWGPLENTEAFF. As DNA, the CDR3 is TGTGCCATCAGTGAGTCGTGGGGGCCACTTGAGAACACTGAAGCTTTCTTT.

This clone was observed at least ten times. The chain couples TRBV15 to TRBJ2-7, with D unresolved. This CDR3 has 15 amino acids. Germline CDR1 reads LNHNV; CDR2 reads YYDKDF (reference sequence). V shed 0 bases and J shed 6 bases, with 15 bases lying between them. The CDR3 DNA sequence: TGTGCCACCAGCAGAGATCGTATCAAAAATGGCGAGCAGTACTTC. Translating it yields CATSRDRIKNGEQYF.

This clone was found a few times. This rearrangement joins TRBV6-5 to TRBJ2-5; the D gene is possibly TRBD1 (5 bases). CDR1 and CDR2 (germline): MNHEY, SVGAGI. CDR3 length equals 14 residues. V was cut by 5 bases and J by 3 bases, with 13 bases left in between. DNA of the CDR3: TGTGCCAGCAGTCCAGCCAGGGTAAAAGAGACCCAGTACTTC. Translation gives CASSPARVKETQYF.

The chain joins TRBV5-1 to TRBJ1-1; tentatively, D is TRBD1 (5 bases). This CDR3 contains 18 residues. Germline-derived CDR1 and CDR2 are SGHRS and YFSETQ. The V end lost 4 bases, the J end lost 4 bases, and 26 bases lay between the germline ends. The CDR3 loop reads CASSRGLGADRKSTEAFF. The CDR3 nucleotides are TGCGCCAGCAGCCGGGGACTTGGGGCCGATAGAAAGAGCACTGAAGCTTTCTTT. Full variable domain (rest looked up from reference TRBV5-1 and TRBJ1-1): KAGVTQTPRYLIKTRGQQVTLSCSPISGHRSVSWYQQTPGQGLQFLFEYFSETQRNKGNFPGRFSGRQFSNSRSEMNVSTLELGDSALYLCASSRGLGADRKSTEAFFGQGTRLTVV.

The rearrangement uses TRBV2 and TRBJ2-7; D unresolved. V lost 5 bases, J lost 2 bases, and 7 bases lay in between. CDR1 and CDR2 from the germline V gene are SNHLY and FYNNEI. The CDR3 loop spans 12 amino acids. The CDR3 DNA reads as TGTGCCAGCAGTCCACTAACCTACGAGCAGTACTTC. Translated: CASSPLTYEQYF.

Note on this clone: The same CDR3 can be traced to other DNA sequences in this sample. This chain links TRBV11-3 with TRBJ2-2; TRBD1 or TRBD2 may be the D gene (5 bases each). V lost 5 bases and J lost 8, with 12 bases in between. Germline loops: CDR1 SGHNT, CDR2 YENEEA. The CDR3 is 13 amino acids. CDR3 in amino acids: CASSKGRTGELFF. The DNA for the CDR3 is TGTGCCAGCAGCAAGGGACGTACAGGGGAGCTGTTTTTT.